The 7 T cell receptor beta chains in this list originate from one sample, sequenced in a study of blood T cell repertoires in COVID-19. Profiling relied on immunoSEQ multiplex PCR, and the TCRdb table lists in-frame clones only, not all of them. The data contain nearly 350,000 clones, about 86% of them seen just once; the ten biggest clones take up about 2.7%. The specimen was peripheral blood. All receptors derive from a young man with active or convalescent COVID-19.

This chain uses TRBV19 with TRBJ1-1; D is possibly TRBD1 (6 bases). CDR3 length: 16 residues. Germline V gives CDR1 LNHDA, CDR2 SQIVND (reference sequence). The V end was cut by 6 bases, the J end by 3 bases, with 20 bases between. The CDR3 is CASRTSTRGFDTEAFF. CDR3 sequence (DNA): TGTGCCAGTAGAACATCGACCAGGGGATTCGACACTGAAGCTTTCTTT.

The V and J genes are TRBV4-2 and TRBJ1-6; D gene ambiguous. CDR3 length equals 13 residues. Germline V gives CDR1 LGHNA, CDR2 YNFKEQ. V dropped 0 bases and J dropped 8 bases, with 5 bases sitting between them. CDR3 sequence (DNA): TGTGCCAGCAGCCAAGATCGCGATTCACCCCTCCACTTT. It codes for CASSQDRDSPLHF.

The chain joins TRBV2 to TRBJ2-7; 8 nucleotides agree with TRBD2. This CDR3 spans 16 amino acids. Losses at the gene ends were 9 bases for V and 2 bases for J; bases not matched to a gene: 15. Germline values: CDR1 SNHLY, CDR2 FYNNEI. The CDR3 DNA is TGTGCCAGTACTGACTGGCGGGAGGAGAGGCCCTACGAGCAGTACTTC. It codes for CASTDWREERPYEQYF.

V gene TRBV9 combines with J gene TRBJ1-1, with 11 bases lining up with TRBD1. Germline assignment: CDR1 SGDLS and CDR2 YYNGEE. V dropped 4 bases and J dropped 4; count of bases not matched to a gene: 3. The CDR3 loop spans 14 amino acids. This CDR3 is CASSPGTGGTEAFF. CDR3 nucleotide sequence: TGTGCCAGCAGCCCAGGGACAGGGGGCACTGAAGCTTTCTTT. The full variable domain, rest sourced from reference TRBV9 and TRBJ1-1, is DSGVTQTPKHLITATGQRVTLRCSPRSGDLSVYWYQQSLDQGLQFLIQYYNGEERAKGNILERFSAQQFPDLHSELNLSSLELGDSALYFCASSPGTGGTEAFFGQGTRLTVV.

The chain's CDR3 is CASSLMGQTGELFF. The CDR3, as DNA: TGTGCCAGCAGCTTGATGGGGCAGACCGGGGAGCTGTTTTTT. The V gene is TRBV7-2, the J gene TRBJ2-2; weak D call: TRBD1 (5 bases). CDR3 length equals 14 residues. CDR1 and CDR2 (germline): SGHTA, FQGNSA. V lost 3 bases, J lost 5 bases, and 10 bases lay in between.

V usage is TRBV6-1 and J usage is TRBJ2-7; 7 positions agree with TRBD2. This CDR3 region has 16 residues. CDR1 and CDR2 (germline): MNHNS, SASEGT. V trimming: 0 bases; J trimming: 0 bases; junction bases outside the gene matches: 5. The CDR3 DNA follows: TGTGCCAGCAGTGAAGCGGGGACTACTAGCTCCTACGAGCAGTACTTC. This gives the protein CASSEAGTTSSYEQYF.

The rearrangement links TRBV29-1 to TRBJ1-2; D is ambiguous. The CDR3 consists of 13 residues. The V gene's germline CDR1 is SQVTM and CDR2 ANQGSEA. Written as DNA, the CDR3 is TGCAGTGCGGCGGGTCAAGACAACTATGGCTACACCTTC. Translation: CSAAGQDNYGYTF.